Included here is one T cell receptor (beta chain) sequence, with context. This record comes from a study of cytomegalovirus exposure and HLA in healthy donors. Study overall: Among the approximately 400 genotyped donors, just over 80% were placed in the Caucasian-associated ancestry cluster.

Primers: 60 Vbeta forward and 13 Jbeta reverse. The table came from immunoSEQ multiplex PCR; TCRdb's copy has only in-frame clones and leaves some out. This sample's clone table lists tens of thousands of clones. The origin of this receptor is a man aged 35 to 55 in good health and CMV-seronegative. Sequenced input: PBMCs.

The CDR3 DNA reads TGTGCCAGCAGCTGGTCCAGCACCGGGGAGCTGTTTTTT. It specifies CASSWSSTGELFF. The chain employs TRBV7-9 and TRBJ2-2, with D unclear. Germline CDR1 is SEHNR and CDR2 is FQNEAQ (reference sequence). There are 13 residues in the CDR3. Trimming cost V 4 bases and J 4 bases, with 7 bases left between them. Supplemented by reference TRBV7-9 and TRBJ2-2, the full variable domain reads DTGVSQNPRHKITKRGQNVTFRCDPISEHNRLYWYRQTLGQGPEFLTYFQNEAQLEKSRLLSDRFSAERPKGSFSTLEIQRTEQGDSAMYLCASSWSSTGELFFGEGSRLTVL.